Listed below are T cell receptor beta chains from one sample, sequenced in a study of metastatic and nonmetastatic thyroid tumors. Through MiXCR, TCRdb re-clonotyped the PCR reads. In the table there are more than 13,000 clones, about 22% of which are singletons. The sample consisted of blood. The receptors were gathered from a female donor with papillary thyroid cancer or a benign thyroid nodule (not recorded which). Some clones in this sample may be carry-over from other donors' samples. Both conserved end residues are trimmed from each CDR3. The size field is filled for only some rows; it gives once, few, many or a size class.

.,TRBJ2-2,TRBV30,AWRRESATGELF
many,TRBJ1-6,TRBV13,ASSLGDGLNSPLH
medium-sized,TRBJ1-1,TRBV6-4,ASSDRENTEAF
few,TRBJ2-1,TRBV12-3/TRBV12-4,ASRPHSPFSPTGLEQF
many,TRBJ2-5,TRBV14,ASSQVGETQY
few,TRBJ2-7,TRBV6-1,ASFGRGGVYEQY
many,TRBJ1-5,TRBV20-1,SARDPGFQPQH
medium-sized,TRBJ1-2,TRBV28,ASSLRVRGYT
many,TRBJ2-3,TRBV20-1,SALDRTSGDGSDTQY
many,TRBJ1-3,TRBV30,AWSQISGNTIY
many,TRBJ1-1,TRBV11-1,ASSLQGRTEAF
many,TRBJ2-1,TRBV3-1,ASSRLAGDYNEQF
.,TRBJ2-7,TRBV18,ASSPQAGENEQY
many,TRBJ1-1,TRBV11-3,ASSLMRSGSQAF
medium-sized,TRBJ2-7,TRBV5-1,ASRVAEVYEQY
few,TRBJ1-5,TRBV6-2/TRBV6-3,ASSYMQGSNQPQH
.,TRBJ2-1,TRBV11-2,ASILGLAGGPFYNEQF
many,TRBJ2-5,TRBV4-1,ASSPGAGGYQETQY